Listed below are T cell receptor beta chains from one sample, sequenced in a study of early T cells in non-severe SARS-CoV-2 infection. TCRdb fed the 5' RACE reads into MiXCR, producing one record per CDR3 protein. The sample includes 25,000 to 30,000 distinct CDR3 sequences, roughly 5.4% of them seen just once. The sequenced sample consisted of whole blood. These receptors were taken from an adult who was a healthcare worker with PCR-confirmed SARS-CoV-2 infection or an uninfected control (not recorded which). Both conserved end residues are part of each CDR3. The D gene is left open where the match is weak. Rows give clone size only sometimes, using once, few, many, or a class for an expanded clone.

v_gene: TRBV5-1
j_gene: TRBJ1-2
abundance: many
d_gene: NA
CDR3aa: CASTPAPANYGYTF
CDR3nt: TGCGCCAGCACACCAGCTCCCGCTAACTATGGCTACACCTTC

v_gene: TRBV5-1
j_gene: TRBJ2-2
abundance: NA
d_gene: TRBD2
CDR3aa: CASSWGLAGGGTGELFF
CDR3nt: TGCGCCAGCAGCTGGGGACTAGCGGGAGGCGGCACCGGGGAGCTGTTTTTT

v_gene: TRBV4-1
j_gene: TRBJ1-4
abundance: few
d_gene: NA
CDR3aa: CASSQEGGNEKLFF
CDR3nt: TGCGCCAGCAGCCAAGAGGGAGGGAATGAAAAACTGTTTTTT

v_gene: TRBV5-1
j_gene: TRBJ2-5
abundance: few
d_gene: NA
CDR3aa: CASSRLVGTQETQYF
CDR3nt: TGCGCCAGCAGCCGGTTGGTGGGGACGCAAGAGACCCAGTACTTC

v_gene: TRBV19
j_gene: TRBJ2-2
abundance: many
d_gene: NA
CDR3aa: CASSTGTLLTGELFF
CDR3nt: TGTGCCAGTAGTACCGGGACTCTACTCACCGGGGAGCTGTTTTTT

v_gene: TRBV19
j_gene: TRBJ2-7
abundance: NA
d_gene: NA
CDR3aa: CASSFTSFYEQYF
CDR3nt: TGTGCCAGTAGTTTCACTAGTTTCTACGAGCAGTACTTC

v_gene: TRBV5-5
j_gene: TRBJ2-3
abundance: many
d_gene: NA
CDR3aa: CASSLHRGTDTQYF
CDR3nt: TGTGCCAGCAGCTTACACCGGGGTACAGATACGCAGTATTTT

v_gene: TRBV11-3
j_gene: TRBJ2-3
abundance: many
d_gene: NA
CDR3aa: CASSSGKQPFSTDTQYF
CDR3nt: TGTGCCAGCAGCAGTGGGAAGCAGCCTTTCAGCACAGATACGCAGTATTTT

v_gene: TRBV9
j_gene: TRBJ2-5
abundance: many
d_gene: NA
CDR3aa: CASSEKPNPGTQYF
CDR3nt: TGTGCCAGCAGCGAAAAGCCGAACCCAGGGACCCAGTACTTC

v_gene: TRBV7-2
j_gene: TRBJ2-2
abundance: few
d_gene: TRBD1
CDR3aa: CASTPGGDTGELFF
CDR3nt: TGTGCCAGCACTCCAGGGGGAGACACCGGGGAGCTGTTTTTT

v_gene: TRBV2
j_gene: TRBJ2-1
abundance: many
d_gene: NA
CDR3aa: CASTLTVPPPNEQFF
CDR3nt: TGTGCCAGCACCCTGACCGTCCCACCGCCCAATGAGCAGTTCTTC

v_gene: TRBV3-1
j_gene: TRBJ2-1
abundance: many
d_gene: TRBD1
CDR3aa: CASSHWDRVNEQFF
CDR3nt: TGTGCCAGCAGCCATTGGGACAGGGTTAATGAGCAGTTCTTC